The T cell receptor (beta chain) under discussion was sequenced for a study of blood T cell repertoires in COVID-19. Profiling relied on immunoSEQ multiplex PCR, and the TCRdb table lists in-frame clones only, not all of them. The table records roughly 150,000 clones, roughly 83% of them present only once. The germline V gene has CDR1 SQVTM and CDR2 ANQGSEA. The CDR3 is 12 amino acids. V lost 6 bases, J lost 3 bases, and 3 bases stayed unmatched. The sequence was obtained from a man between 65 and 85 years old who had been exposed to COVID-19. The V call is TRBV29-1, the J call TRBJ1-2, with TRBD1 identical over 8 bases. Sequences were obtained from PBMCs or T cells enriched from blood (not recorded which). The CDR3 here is CSVDRGDYGYTF. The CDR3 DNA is TGCAGCGTCGACAGGGGAGACTATGGCTACACCTTC.